This T cell receptor (beta chain) emerged from a study of blood T cell repertoires in COVID-19. Study in general: Both acute and convalescent COVID-19 samples were obtained from the United States, Italy and Spain. Sample material is recorded as cDNA or gDNA derived from T cells, B-cell-depleted T cells, or PBMCs.

The CDR3 runs to 14 residues. The junction had 7 bases not matched to a gene; V was cut back by 6 bases and J by 8 bases. CDR1 and CDR2 from the germline V gene are LNHDA and SQIVND (reference sequence). In the original analysis: From reference gene primer amplification, estimates of nucleated cell counts were derived. TCRdb's copy holds only in-frame clones and misses some; the assay was immunoSEQ multiplex PCR. Clone size and the V and J calls come from that table; the DNA yielded D and trimming. The table shows approximately 470,000 clones, with around 85% occurring only once. This clone was observed a handful of times.

The gene calls are TRBV19 and TRBJ2-6; 7 bases are shared with TRBD1. This receptor was taken from a human donor in a cohort sampled during active COVID-19. Sample: peripheral blood. CDR3 in amino acids: CASSDPGQSNVLTF. CDR3 DNA sequence: TGTGCCAGTAGCGACCCGGGACAGTCCAACGTCCTGACTTTC.